The 15 T cell receptor beta chains below all came from one sample that was sequenced in a study of vaccination effects on CD4 cells after COVID-19. Subsequent to less than 13 days of culture, CD4+ T cells were isolated. BNT162b2 vaccine or mRNA-1273 vaccine was given to participants in two doses. Their antigens remain unidentified. The table came from immunoSEQ multiplex PCR; TCRdb's copy has only in-frame clones and leaves some out. The profile shows more than 60,000 clones, about 74% of them singletons. The sample consisted of CD4+ T cells from PBMCs cultured without peptide, taken after COVID-19 vaccination. The receptors stem from a human donor who received a COVID-19 vaccine.

V gene TRBV19 combines with J gene TRBJ1-5; 10 nucleotides agree with TRBD1. The CDR3 is made up of 18 amino acids. Trimming at V came to 4 bases and at J to 0 bases, leaving 9 bases not matched to a gene. Germline-derived CDR1 and CDR2 are LNHDA and SQIVND (reference sequence). DNA for the CDR3: TGTGCCAGTAGTAACCCCGACAGGGGGCCTTATAGCAATCAGCCCCAGCATTTT. The encoded protein is CASSNPDRGPYSNQPQHF. Supplemented by reference TRBV19 and TRBJ1-5, the full variable domain reads DGGITQSPKYLFRKEGQNVTLSCEQNLNHDAMYWYRQDPGQGLRLIYYSQIVNDFQKGDIAEGYSVSREKKESFPLTVTSAQKNPTAFYLCASSNPDRGPYSNQPQHFGDGTRLSIL.

The chain combines TRBV2 with TRBJ2-2; 7 nucleotides line up with TRBD2. Germline V gene sequence: CDR1 SNHLY, CDR2 FYNNEI. With 3 bases clipped from V and 5 bases from J, the junction kept 6 bases outside the gene matches. The CDR3 consists of 15 residues. The CDR3 region has the DNA TGTGCCAGCAGTGAGGGGGGGACGGGGACCGGGGAGCTGTTTTTT. It codes for CASSEGGTGTGELFF.

V and J are TRBV10-1 and TRBJ2-6, with D perhaps matching TRBD1 (6 bases). Germline V gives CDR1 WNHNN, CDR2 SYGVQD (reference sequence). The CDR3 spans 18 residues. Trimming took 5 bases from V and 4 from J, leaving 21 bases between them. CDR3 amino acids: CASSPEQGQALGANVLTF. The DNA for the CDR3 is TGCGCCAGCAGTCCTGAACAGGGTCAAGCCCTCGGGGCCAACGTCCTGACTTTC.

The chain combines TRBV24-1 with TRBJ1-2; 9 nucleotides align to TRBD1. Trimming took 3 bases from V and 5 from J; bases not matched to a gene: 3. Germline V gene data show CDR1 as KGHDR and CDR2 as SFDVKD. This CDR3 contains 14 residues. CDR3 sequence (DNA): TGTGCCACCAGTGATGCCGGGACAGGGTATGGCTACACCTTC. Amino acid sequence: CATSDAGTGYGYTF.

V usage is TRBV5-4 and J usage is TRBJ2-5, with D unresolved. Germline lookup yields CDR1 SGHNT and CDR2 YYREEE (reference sequence). CDR3 length equals 13 residues. Trimming removed 0 bases at V and 2 bases at J, with 5 bases between. CDR3 nucleotide sequence: TGTGCCAGCAGCTTGGGCTTACAAGAGACCCAGTACTTC. This codes for CASSLGLQETQYF.

V gene TRBV23-1 combines with J gene TRBJ2-3; D is unclear. TRBV23-1 is flagged as an ORF with uncertain function. CDR3 length: 16 residues. V lost 2 bases to trimming and J lost 3 bases, with 15 bases between them. The CDR3 nucleotides are TGCGCCAGCAGTCAAAGTGCCTCCTCAGGAACAGATACGCAGTATTTT. Translated, it gives CASSQSASSGTDTQYF.

The chain recombines TRBV14 with TRBJ2-6, with D perhaps matching TRBD1 (5 bases). The V end lost 0 bases, the J end lost 0 bases, and 18 bases lay between the germline ends. The CDR3 runs to 20 residues. Germline CDR1 and CDR2: SGHDN and FVKESK. DNA of the CDR3: TGTGCCAGCAGCCAAGAAGTGGGCCACAGGTCGTTCTCTGGGGCCAACGTCCTGACTTTC. This codes for CASSQEVGHRSFSGANVLTF.

CDR3 protein: CASRTPEATGEQYV. DNA of the CDR3: TGTGCCAGCCGAACCCCGGAAGCGACGGGCGAGCAGTACGTC. The chain carries TRBV2 and TRBJ2-7, with D hard to call. Between the trimmed V and J ends, which lost 8 bases and 6 bases, there was a span of 20 bases. The CDR3 covers 14 residues. Germline V gives CDR1 SNHLY, CDR2 FYNNEI.

V is TRBV7-9 and J is TRBJ1-2; possibly TRBD1 for D (6 bases). In germline, CDR1 is SEHNR, CDR2 FQNEAQ (reference sequence). V lost 0 bases and J lost 8, with 13 bases in between. The CDR3 extends over 14 amino acids. CDR3 protein: CASSLAATGGGYTF. CDR3 bases: TGTGCCAGCAGCTTAGCTGCGACAGGCGGAGGCTACACCTTC.

DNA for the CDR3: TGTGCCAGCAGCTTGAGGGACCGAAGCGCGAACACCGGGGAGCTGTTTTTT. This codes for CASSLRDRSANTGELFF. V gene TRBV11-2 combines with J gene TRBJ2-2, with D perhaps given as TRBD1 or TRBD2 (5 bases each). Trimming took off 3 bases at V and 0 bases at J, with 14 bases between the two ends. The CDR3 loop spans 17 amino acids. The germline gives CDR1 SGHAT, CDR2 FQNNGV.

The genes are TRBV7-3 and TRBJ1-1; no clear D gene. CDR3 length: 12 amino acids. V lost 5 bases to trimming and J lost 2 bases, with 6 bases between them. Germline loops: CDR1 SGHTA, CDR2 FQGTGA. The CDR3 DNA reads TGTGCCAGCAGCAAAGATAACACTGAAGCTTTCTTT. Protein sequence: CASSKDNTEAFF.

This clone occurred once. The CDR3 sequence: CASSLGQNNEKLFF. The CDR3 DNA reads TGTGCCAGCAGCCTGGGACAGAACAATGAAAAACTGTTTTTT. The rearrangement uses TRBV7-9 and TRBJ1-4; TRBD1 agrees at 7 bases. This CDR3 has 14 residues. The V segment lost 5 bases and the J segment 5 bases; nucleotides outside the gene matches: 5. CDR1 SEHNR and CDR2 FQNEAQ come from the germline V gene (reference sequence). Complete variable domain (other parts from reference TRBV7-9 and TRBJ1-4): DTGVSQNPRHKITKRGQNVTFRCDPISEHNRLYWYRQTLGQGPEFLTYFQNEAQLEKSRLLSDRFSAERPKGSFSTLEIQRTEQGDSAMYLCASSLGQNNEKLFFGSGTQLSVL.

This clone showed up just a few times. The chain combines TRBV2 with TRBJ2-7; 10 positions agree with TRBD1. The J segment lost 4 bases and the V segment lost 3 bases, leaving 9 bases of the junction unmatched. The CDR3 is 16 amino acids. The germline V gene has CDR1 SNHLY and CDR2 FYNNEI. This CDR3 reads CASSERGQGIVYEQYV. The CDR3, as DNA: TGTGCCAGCAGTGAGAGGGGACAGGGGATAGTTTACGAGCAGTACGTC.

The chain couples TRBV3-1 (or the pseudogene TRBV3-2) to TRBJ2-5; 11 bases line up with TRBD2. The CDR3 is made up of 17 amino acids. With 1 base clipped from V and 5 bases from J, the junction kept 9 bases outside the gene matches. CDR1 LGHDT and CDR2 YNNKEL come from the germline V gene (reference sequence). Written as DNA, the CDR3 is TGTGCCAGCAGCCAAGCAATAGCGGGGGGGCCGTGGGAGACCCAGTACTTC. Amino acids: CASSQAIAGGPWETQYF.

J is TRBJ1-3 and V is TRBV7-9; TRBD1 matches at 9 bases. The germline V gene has CDR1 SEHNR and CDR2 FQNEAQ (reference sequence). The CDR3 spans 15 residues. V shed 6 bases and J 3 bases; nucleotides not matched to a gene: 6. The CDR3 protein is CASSQQGAYGNTIYF. The CDR3 region has the DNA TGTGCCAGCAGTCAACAGGGGGCTTATGGAAACACCATATATTTT.